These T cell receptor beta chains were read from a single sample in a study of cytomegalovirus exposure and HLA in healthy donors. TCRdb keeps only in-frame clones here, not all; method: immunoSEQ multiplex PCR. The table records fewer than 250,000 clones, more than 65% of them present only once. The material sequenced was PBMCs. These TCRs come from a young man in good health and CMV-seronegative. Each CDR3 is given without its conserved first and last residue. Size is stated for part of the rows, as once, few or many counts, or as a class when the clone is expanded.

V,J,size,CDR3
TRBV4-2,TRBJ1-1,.,ASSQSTGGGNTEAF
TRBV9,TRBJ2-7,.,ASSALGGYYEQY
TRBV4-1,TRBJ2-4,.,ASSQDRAGRGKNIQY
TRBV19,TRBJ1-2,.,ASRPPGSSYGYT
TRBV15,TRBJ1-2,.,ATSGGTGGYT
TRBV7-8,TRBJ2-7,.,ASSPEERGYEQY
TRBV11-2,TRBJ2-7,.,ASIFSGEGSYEQY
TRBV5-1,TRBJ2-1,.,ASSLVVSTSAQNEQF
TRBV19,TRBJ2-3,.,ASSIDGGDTDTQY
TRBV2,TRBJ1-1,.,ASSGQMNTEAF
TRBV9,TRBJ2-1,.,ASSVSRGSGTSEQF
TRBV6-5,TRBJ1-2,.,AVRGRNYGYT
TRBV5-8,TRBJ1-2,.,ASSVLTGTDNYGYT
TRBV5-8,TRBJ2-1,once,ASFRLSSYNEQF